This TCR beta chain is drawn from a study of T cells after yellow fever vaccination. General study results and limits: Subsequent to the booster, the majority of primary-vaccination clones reappeared (around 96% CD4, 80% to 90% CD8).

TCRdb used MiXCR to reprocess the 5' RACE reads, holding one entry per CDR3 protein. This sample has 620,000 or so distinct CDR3 sequences, with roughly an eighth found just once. About this clonotype: Its target is unknown.

Germline-derived CDR1 and CDR2 are MNHEY and SVGAGI. This CDR3 comprises 15 residues. The trim removed 2 bases at V and 2 bases at J, leaving 2 bases unmatched. Sample: PBMCs, taken on the day of the yellow fever booster vaccination. The gene calls are TRBV6-5 and TRBJ2-1, with 8 bases identical to TRBD2. This TCR was recovered from a man aged 30 to 45 who received the YFV17D yellow fever vaccine. Here the CDR3 reads CASSYELAAYNEQFF. The CDR3 DNA is TGTGCCAGCAGTTACGAACTAGCGGCCTACAATGAGCAGTTCTTC.